The rows below give T cell receptor beta chains drawn from one sample of a study of vaccination and CD4 T cells after COVID-19. MiXCR was run by TCRdb on the PCR reads, yielding one entry per CDR3 protein. Of a few thousand distinct CDR3 sequences listed, about 48% are singletons. These receptors have no known antigen. The sample comprised CD4+ T cells from blood, cultured in vitro. The source is a human donor who had recovered from COVID-19. CDR3s include the opening cysteine and the closing phenylalanine or tryptophan. A D gene is named only where the DNA matches it firmly. Part of the rows lack a size; the others show once, few, many or a class for expanded clones.

CDR3: CASSPAGGGAGEQFF
DNA: TGTGCCAGCAGCCCCGCGGGCGGGGGGGCTGGTGAGCAGTTCTTC
length: 15
J: TRBJ2-1
size: .
V: TRBV7-2
D: TRBD2

CDR3: CASSQVGQGLREQFF
DNA: TGTGCCAGCAGCCAAGTGGGACAGGGACTAAGGGAGCAGTTCTTC
length: 15
J: TRBJ2-1
size: .
V: TRBV11-2
D: TRBD1

CDR3: CASSLGLEETQYF
DNA: TGTGCCAGCAGCTTGGGACTAGAGGAGACCCAGTACTTC
length: 13
J: TRBJ2-5
size: few
V: TRBV11-2
D: TRBD2

CDR3: CASSPIQGGGEAFF
DNA: TGTGCCAGCAGCCCAATACAAGGAGGCGGTGAAGCTTTCTTT
length: 14
J: TRBJ1-1
size: few
V: TRBV7-2
D: .

CDR3: CASSFHGGLSYEQYF
DNA: TGTGCCAGCAGTTTCCATGGCGGTTTATCCTACGAGCAGTACTTC
length: 15
J: TRBJ2-7
size: few
V: TRBV27
D: .

CDR3: CSAGNPDGGNQPQHF
DNA: TGCAGTGCTGGAAACCCAGACGGCGGCAATCAGCCCCAGCATTTT
length: 15
J: TRBJ1-5
size: .
V: TRBV20-1
D: .

CDR3: CASSLFYSTQYF
DNA: TGTGCCAGCAGCTTATTTTACAGTACGCAGTATTTT
length: 12
J: TRBJ2-3
size: .
V: TRBV7-2
D: .

CDR3: CASSLQILDEQYF
DNA: TGTGCCAGCAGCTTGCAGATACTGGACGAGCAGTACTTC
length: 13
J: TRBJ2-7
size: .
V: TRBV7-9
D: .

CDR3: CASSDLPKLQETQYF
DNA: TGTGCCAGCAGTGATTTGCCCAAACTCCAAGAGACCCAGTACTTC
length: 15
J: TRBJ2-5
size: few
V: TRBV11-2
D: .

CDR3: CSASTSSTDTQYF
DNA: TGCAGTGCTAGCACGAGTAGCACAGATACGCAGTATTTT
length: 13
J: TRBJ2-3
size: .
V: TRBV20-1
D: .

CDR3: CASSESVAKNIQYF
DNA: TGCGCCAGCAGTGAGTCAGTAGCCAAAAACATTCAGTACTTC
length: 14
J: TRBJ2-4
size: .
V: TRBV10-1
D: .

CDR3: CSARGQIYGYTF
DNA: TGCAGTGCTAGGGGACAGATCTATGGCTACACCTTC
length: 12
J: TRBJ1-2
size: .
V: TRBV20-1
D: TRBD1

CDR3: CASTITSGRTDTQYF
DNA: TGTGCCAGCACCATAACTAGCGGGAGAACAGATACGCAGTATTTT
length: 15
J: TRBJ2-3
size: .
V: TRBV7-2
D: TRBD2

CDR3: CSASGGAGFGYTF
DNA: TGCAGTGCTTCGGGGGGGGCCGGGTTTGGCTACACCTTC
length: 13
J: TRBJ1-2
size: few
V: TRBV20-1
D: .

CDR3: CASSQVAGGGETQYF
DNA: TGTGCCAGCTCACAGGTAGCGGGAGGTGGAGAGACCCAGTACTTC
length: 15
J: TRBJ2-5
size: few
V: TRBV18
D: TRBD2

CDR3: CASSLEEGGGYNEQFF
DNA: TGTGCCAGCAGCTTAGAAGAGGGAGGGGGCTACAATGAGCAGTTCTTC
length: 16
J: TRBJ2-1
size: few
V: TRBV7-8
D: .

CDR3: CASSPRAGSRRETQYF
DNA: TGTGCCAGCAGTCCCAGGGCGGGCTCGAGGAGAGAGACCCAGTACTTC
length: 16
J: TRBJ2-5
size: .
V: TRBV7-9
D: .

CDR3: CASINPRQRGIQYF
DNA: TGTGCCAGCATCAACCCCCGGCAAAGGGGCATTCAGTACTTC
length: 14
J: TRBJ2-4
size: .
V: TRBV6-1
D: .

CDR3: CASPEQSSSSGELFF
DNA: TGTGCCAGCCCAGAGCAAAGTTCCTCATCCGGGGAGCTGTTTTTT
length: 15
J: TRBJ2-2
size: .
V: TRBV21-1
D: .

CDR3: CASSLWQGTNSPLHF
DNA: TGTGCCAGCAGCTTGTGGCAGGGGACAAATTCACCCCTCCACTTT
length: 15
J: TRBJ1-6
size: medium-sized
V: TRBV5-4
D: .

CDR3: CSVKLAGGLETQYF
DNA: TGCAGTGTCAAACTAGCGGGGGGCCTGGAGACCCAGTACTTC
length: 14
J: TRBJ2-5
size: few
V: TRBV20-1
D: TRBD2

CDR3: CASSGRQPAYEQYF
DNA: TGTGCCAGCAGTGGAAGACAGCCGGCCTACGAGCAGTACTTC
length: 14
J: TRBJ2-7
size: .
V: TRBV6-1
D: .

CDR3: CASSQDTYEQYF
DNA: TGCGCCAGCAGCCAAGATACATACGAGCAGTACTTC
length: 12
J: TRBJ2-7
size: .
V: TRBV4-1
D: .

CDR3: CAWSEGGRDSPLHF
DNA: TGTGCCTGGAGTGAGGGGGGGCGAGATTCACCCCTCCACTTT
length: 14
J: TRBJ1-6
size: .
V: TRBV30
D: .

CDR3: CASSSQGGTEAFF
DNA: TGTGCCAGCAGCTCACAGGGGGGCACTGAAGCTTTCTTT
length: 13
J: TRBJ1-1
size: few
V: TRBV7-3
D: TRBD1

CDR3: CASSQGLESGNTIYF
DNA: TGTGCCAGCAGCCAGGGTTTAGAATCCGGAAACACCATATATTTT
length: 15
J: TRBJ1-3
size: large
V: TRBV2
D: .

CDR3: CSAQTGDEQYF
DNA: TGCAGTGCTCAGACAGGGGACGAGCAGTACTTC
length: 11
J: TRBJ2-7
size: .
V: TRBV20-1
D: TRBD1

CDR3: CASSYPTKGRGPEAFF
DNA: TGTGCCAGCAGTTACCCTACCAAGGGGAGGGGCCCTGAAGCTTTCTTT
length: 16
J: TRBJ1-1
size: .
V: TRBV6-2/TRBV6-3
D: .

CDR3: CASGVYNQPQHF
DNA: TGTGCCAGCGGGGTTTACAATCAGCCCCAGCATTTT
length: 12
J: TRBJ1-5
size: few
V: TRBV6-1
D: .

CDR3: CSASSPTNYGYTF
DNA: TGCAGTGCTAGCTCTCCCACTAACTATGGCTACACCTTC
length: 13
J: TRBJ1-2
size: few
V: TRBV20-1
D: .

CDR3: CASSKDGTNQPQHF
DNA: TGTGCCAGCAGTAAGGACGGTACCAATCAGCCCCAGCATTTT
length: 14
J: TRBJ1-5
size: .
V: TRBV2
D: .

CDR3: CSAPSGRATGELFF
DNA: TGCAGTGCCCCCAGCGGGAGGGCCACCGGGGAGCTGTTTTTT
length: 14
J: TRBJ2-2
size: .
V: TRBV20-1
D: TRBD2

CDR3: CSARGWDVTGARNQPQHF
DNA: TGCAGTGCTAGAGGCTGGGACGTGACGGGGGCCCGCAATCAGCCCCAGCATTTT
length: 18
J: TRBJ1-5
size: few
V: TRBV20-1
D: .

CDR3: CASSLGGHPTTEAFF
DNA: TGTGCCAGCAGCTTAGGAGGACACCCGACCACTGAAGCTTTCTTT
length: 15
J: TRBJ1-1
size: .
V: TRBV7-9
D: .

CDR3: CASSFGGHDYNEQFF
DNA: TGTGCCAGCAGCTTCGGCGGGCACGACTACAATGAGCAGTTCTTC
length: 15
J: TRBJ2-1
size: .
V: TRBV7-3
D: .

CDR3: CSAVALRASGGYNEQFF
DNA: TGCAGTGCTGTAGCCCTCCGTGCTAGCGGAGGGTACAATGAGCAGTTCTTC
length: 17
J: TRBJ2-1
size: .
V: TRBV20-1
D: TRBD2

CDR3: CASSTSGTGEQYF
DNA: TGTGCCAGCAGCACTAGCGGGACGGGCGAGCAGTACTTC
length: 13
J: TRBJ2-7
size: .
V: TRBV7-3
D: TRBD2

CDR3: CASSSRMNTEAFF
DNA: TGTGCCAGCAGTTCCAGAATGAACACTGAAGCTTTCTTT
length: 13
J: TRBJ1-1
size: few
V: TRBV6-5
D: .

CDR3: CASSLSAGGAPVGTQYF
DNA: TGTGCCAGCAGCTTATCTGCAGGGGGCGCCCCTGTGGGTACGCAGTATTTT
length: 17
J: TRBJ2-3
size: once
V: TRBV7-8
D: TRBD1

CDR3: CASSKVGGGHTGELFF
DNA: TGTGCCAGCAGCAAAGTTGGGGGGGGTCACACCGGGGAGCTGTTTTTT
length: 16
J: TRBJ2-2
size: .
V: TRBV21-1
D: .

CDR3: CAGRSVAGGYTF
DNA: TGTGCCGGCAGGTCCGTGGCGGGTGGCTACACCTTC
length: 12
J: TRBJ1-2
size: .
V: TRBV11-3
D: .

CDR3: CASSPDGWNEKLFF
DNA: TGTGCCAGCAGCCCGGACGGATGGAATGAAAAACTGTTTTTT
length: 14
J: TRBJ1-4
size: .
V: TRBV6-1
D: .

CDR3: CASSLGFNRGHSPLHF
DNA: TGTGCCAGCAGCTTAGGCTTTAACAGGGGGCATTCACCCCTCCACTTT
length: 16
J: TRBJ1-6
size: .
V: TRBV7-2
D: TRBD1

CDR3: CATSDMGGAVQSSTDTQYF
DNA: TGTGCCACCAGTGATATGGGCGGGGCCGTCCAATCTAGCACAGATACGCAGTATTTT
length: 19
J: TRBJ2-3
size: .
V: TRBV24-1
D: .

CDR3: CASRSPHSNQPQHF
DNA: TGTGCCAGCAGGAGTCCCCATAGCAATCAGCCCCAGCATTTT
length: 14
J: TRBJ1-5
size: .
V: TRBV6-1
D: .

CDR3: CSARLAGGTDTQYF
DNA: TGCAGTGCTAGACTAGCGGGGGGTACAGATACGCAGTATTTT
length: 14
J: TRBJ2-3
size: .
V: TRBV20-1
D: TRBD2

CDR3: CSAPGLAGVTDTQYF
DNA: TGCAGTGCCCCCGGACTAGCGGGAGTCACAGATACGCAGTATTTT
length: 15
J: TRBJ2-3
size: few
V: TRBV20-1
D: TRBD2

CDR3: CASSPRQGGGYTF
DNA: TGTGCCAGCTCACCACGACAGGGCGGCGGCTACACCTTC
length: 13
J: TRBJ1-2
size: .
V: TRBV18
D: TRBD1